These 31 T cell receptor beta chains share one sample of origin, sequenced in a study of blood T cell repertoires in COVID-19. Using immunoSEQ multiplex PCR, the repertoire was profiled, and TCRdb retains in-frame clones only, with some absent. Found here are 200,000 to 250,000 clones, about 90% of them singletons; the top ten hold around 1.4%. Source material: peripheral blood. These receptors were obtained from a man older than 75 with acute or convalescent COVID-19.

The rearrangement uses TRBV3-1 (or the pseudogene TRBV3-2) and TRBJ1-2; 8 bases align to TRBD1. Germline trimming cut 2 bases from V and 0 bases from J; bases unmatched to any gene: 5. From germline, CDR1 is LGHDT and CDR2 YNNKEL (reference sequence). The CDR3 totals 16 residues. CDR3 in amino acids: CASSQPGQGSNYGYTF. The DNA of the CDR3 is TGTGCCAGCAGCCAACCTGGACAGGGATCTAACTATGGCTACACCTTC.

The chain carries TRBV5-1 and TRBJ1-1, with no clear D. The germline CDR1 and CDR2 sequences are SGHRS and YFSETQ. The CDR3 is 17 amino acids. The V end lost 2 bases, the J end lost 7 bases, and 24 bases lay between the germline ends. The CDR3: CASSLNPASGLADEAFF. The DNA for the CDR3 is TGCGCCAGCAGCTTAAATCCGGCTTCTGGTCTTGCGGATGAAGCTTTCTTT.

This clone was seen only once. The V gene is TRBV7-2, the J gene TRBJ2-7; 10 positions match TRBD2. Looked up from germline, CDR1 is SGHTA and CDR2 is FQGNSA. J was trimmed by 6 bases and V by 5 bases; bases with no gene match: 7. The CDR3 extends over 14 amino acids. The CDR3 DNA reads TGTGCCAGCAGCATGGGACTAGCGATCGGCGAGCAGTACTTC. Its protein product is CASSMGLAIGEQYF.

V usage is TRBV4-2 and J usage is TRBJ2-5; 8 bases match TRBD1. The CDR3 length is 14 residues. Trimming took 5 bases from V and 1 from J; bases not matched to a gene: 3. Germline assignment: CDR1 LGHNA and CDR2 YNFKEQ. The CDR3 DNA reads TGTGCCAGCAGCGTTGGACAGGGCCAAGAGACCCAGTACTTC. Protein sequence: CASSVGQGQETQYF.

The V gene is TRBV5-1, the J gene TRBJ1-2; D unresolved. The CDR3 loop spans 16 amino acids. Germline V gene sequence: CDR1 SGHRS, CDR2 YFSETQ. V shed 0 bases and J shed 0 bases, with 12 bases lying between them. The CDR3 reads CASSLAGRLTNYGYTF. For the CDR3, the DNA is TGCGCCAGCAGCTTGGCCGGAAGACTAACTAACTATGGCTACACCTTC.

The V call is TRBV4-1, the J call TRBJ2-1; the match to TRBD2 covers 7 bases. CDR1 and CDR2 from the germline V gene are MGHRA and YSYEKL. This CDR3 is 16 amino acids long. V shed 0 bases, J shed 2 bases, and the junction held 4 bases outside the gene matches. The CDR3 DNA follows: TGCGCCAGCAGCCAAGATATGGGGAGGGCCTACAATGAGCAGTTCTTC. It is translated as CASSQDMGRAYNEQFF.

The chain uses TRBV19 and TRBJ2-1, with D unresolved. The CDR3 is 13 residues long. The V and J ends lost 2 bases and 5 bases respectively, with 7 bases between them. Germline CDR1 reads LNHDA; CDR2 reads SQIVND (reference sequence). The CDR3 DNA sequence: TGTGCCAGTAGTATAAGTCAGAACAATGAGCAGTTCTTC. Its translation: CASSISQNNEQFF. Drawing the rest from reference TRBV19 and TRBJ2-1, the complete variable domain is DGGITQSPKYLFRKEGQNVTLSCEQNLNHDAMYWYRQDPGQGLRLIYYSQIVNDFQKGDIAEGYSVSREKKESFPLTVTSAQKNPTAFYLCASSISQNNEQFFGPGTRLTVL.

The chain joins TRBV19 to TRBJ2-4; 8 bases are shared with TRBD2. Germline-derived CDR1 and CDR2 are LNHDA and SQIVND (reference sequence). There are 15 residues in the CDR3. With 4 bases clipped from V and 15 bases from J, the junction kept 17 bases outside the gene matches. This chain's CDR3 is CASSSPRGARFGVYF. The CDR3 DNA reads TGTGCCAGTAGTAGTCCGCGGGGGGCCCGCTTTGGTGTGTACTTC.

This sequence joins TRBV7-2 and TRBJ2-7; D is undetermined. The V and J ends lost 0 bases and 2 bases respectively, with 5 bases between them. Germline CDR1 is SGHTA and CDR2 is FQGNSA. This CDR3 region has 13 residues. The CDR3, as DNA: TGTGCCAGCAGCTTAGCGAGAACCTACGAGCAGTACTTC. Amino acid sequence: CASSLARTYEQYF.

The chain carries TRBV6-6 and TRBJ2-2; D is undetermined. The CDR3 contains 13 residues. CDR1 MNHNY and CDR2 SVGAGI come from the germline V gene (reference sequence). The V and J ends lost 11 bases and 0 bases respectively, with 10 bases between them. The CDR3 here is CALRAPNTGELFF. CDR3 nucleotide sequence: TGTGCCCTCCGAGCCCCGAACACCGGGGAGCTGTTTTTT.

Details on this clone: This specimen includes other DNA sequences encoding the same CDR3. As DNA, the CDR3 is TGTGCCAGCAGCGTAGCGGACACGAACTATGGCTACACCTTC. It translates to CASSVADTNYGYTF. The V and J genes are TRBV9 and TRBJ1-2, with D perhaps TRBD1 (5 bases). There are 14 residues in the CDR3. Germline V gives CDR1 SGDLS, CDR2 YYNGEE. V lost 0 bases, J lost 2 bases, and 8 bases lay in between.

V gene TRBV7-2 combines with J gene TRBJ2-2; D is possibly TRBD2 (5 bases). Trimming removed 5 bases at V and 1 base at J, with 14 bases between. The CDR3 runs to 16 residues. Germline V gives CDR1 SGHTA, CDR2 FQGNSA. CDR3 sequence: CASSPLEVVNTGELFF. CDR3 nucleotide sequence: TGTGCCAGCAGCCCCCTGGAGGTGGTGAACACCGGGGAGCTGTTTTTT.

The V call is TRBV3-1 (or the pseudogene TRBV3-2), the J call TRBJ1-2, with 9 bases lining up with TRBD1. Germline V gives CDR1 LGHDT, CDR2 YNNKEL (reference sequence). There are 16 residues in the CDR3. J gave up 1 base and V 7 bases, and 10 bases lay outside the gene matches. For the CDR3, the DNA is TGTGCCAGCACCCTATCGACAGGGGGATTTAACTATGGCTACACCTTC. It specifies CASTLSTGGFNYGYTF.

The chain uses TRBV5-1 and TRBJ2-6; TRBD1 aligns across 11 bases. Per the germline V gene, CDR1 is SGHRS and CDR2 is YFSETQ. V was pared by 0 bases and J by 0 bases, with 2 bases of the junction left unmatched. There are 18 residues in the CDR3. CDR3 residues: CASSLVGTGGSGANVLTF. CDR3 coding DNA: TGCGCCAGCAGCTTGGTCGGGACAGGGGGCTCTGGGGCCAACGTCCTGACTTTC. The entire variable domain, with the rest obtained from reference TRBV5-1 and TRBJ2-6, is as follows: KAGVTQTPRYLIKTRGQQVTLSCSPISGHRSVSWYQQTPGQGLQFLFEYFSETQRNKGNFPGRFSGRQFSNSRSEMNVSTLELGDSALYLCASSLVGTGGSGANVLTFGAGSRLTVL.

The V and J genes are TRBV4-1 and TRBJ2-7; 7 bases line up with TRBD2. Germline CDR1 is MGHRA and CDR2 is YSYEKL. Trimming at V came to 3 bases and at J to 4 bases, leaving 9 bases not matched to a gene. The CDR3 is 15 amino acids. The CDR3 sequence: CASSHQTSTGYEQYF. For the CDR3, the DNA is TGCGCCAGCAGCCACCAGACTAGCACCGGTTACGAGCAGTACTTC.

This clone was seen a handful of times. The chain uses TRBV11-2 and TRBJ1-1; a possible D gene is TRBD1 (6 bases). In germline, CDR1 is SGHAT, CDR2 FQNNGV. Trimming took off 5 bases at V and 1 base at J, with 14 bases between the two ends. The CDR3 length is 15 residues. The CDR3 DNA reads as TGTGCCAGCAGCCTTTATCTACAGGGGAACACTGAAGCTTTCTTT. Protein: CASSLYLQGNTEAFF.

The chain uses TRBV7-9 and TRBJ2-1; the match to TRBD2 covers 8 bases. In germline, CDR1 is SEHNR, CDR2 FQNEAQ (reference sequence). This CDR3 region has 14 residues. The ends lost 6 bases at V and 7 bases at J; junction bases unmatched: 8. CDR3 coding DNA: TGTGCCAGCAGTCGGAGCGGGAGCGGGAATGAGCAGTTCTTC. Its protein product is CASSRSGSGNEQFF.

The chain has TRBV6-5 and TRBJ1-1; D gene unclear. Trimming pared 2 bases from V and 4 bases from J, leaving 11 bases between. The CDR3 totals 14 residues. Germline V lookup: CDR1 MNHEY, CDR2 SVGAGI. Here the CDR3 reads CASSYNGRSTEAFF. CDR3 bases: TGTGCCAGCAGTTACAATGGCCGGAGCACTGAAGCTTTCTTT.

This clone was recorded once. The rearrangement joins TRBV5-1 to TRBJ2-5, with 9 bases that match TRBD2. V lost 2 bases to trimming and J lost 5 bases; unmatched junction nucleotides: 7. This CDR3 region has 15 residues. Germline CDR1 and CDR2: SGHRS and YFSETQ. The CDR3 sequence: CASSFIAGVWETQYF. In DNA form, the CDR3 reads TGCGCCAGCAGCTTCATAGCGGGAGTGTGGGAGACCCAGTACTTC.

The genes are TRBV19 and TRBJ2-6; TRBD1 agrees at 7 bases. This CDR3 comprises 18 residues. Germline CDR1 reads LNHDA; CDR2 reads SQIVND (reference sequence). With V trimmed by 5 bases and J by 0 bases, 10 bases remained unmatched. The CDR3 sequence is CASSFWTGESSGANVLTF. The DNA for the CDR3 is TGTGCCAGTAGTTTTTGGACAGGCGAGAGCTCTGGGGCCAACGTCCTGACTTTC. Full variable domain (outside the CDR3, taken from reference TRBV19 and TRBJ2-6): DGGITQSPKYLFRKEGQNVTLSCEQNLNHDAMYWYRQDPGQGLRLIYYSQIVNDFQKGDIAEGYSVSREKKESFPLTVTSAQKNPTAFYLCASSFWTGESSGANVLTFGAGSRLTVL.

The gene calls are TRBV4-1 and TRBJ2-7, with D perhaps TRBD2 (6 bases). Germline CDR1 is MGHRA and CDR2 is YSYEKL. This CDR3 comprises 16 residues. V lost 1 base to trimming and J lost 2 bases, with 15 bases between them. In DNA form, the CDR3 reads TGCGCCAGCAGCCAAGGAATGGGCGGGGCCCCCTACGAGCAGTACTTC. It specifies CASSQGMGGAPYEQYF.

CDR3 region: CASSHTSGTSGFEQYF. As DNA, the CDR3 is TGCGCCAGCAGCCACACCTCCGGGACTAGCGGTTTCGAGCAGTACTTC. This chain connects TRBV4-1 to TRBJ2-7; 11 bases line up with TRBD2. Germline V lookup: CDR1 MGHRA, CDR2 YSYEKL. There are 16 residues in the CDR3. V was pared by 3 bases and J by 6 bases, with 10 bases of the junction left unmatched.

The chain joins TRBV27 to TRBJ1-5, with a possible D match to TRBD1 (6 bases). Trimming took off 1 base at V and 1 base at J, with 17 bases between the two ends. CDR1 is MNHEY and CDR2 is SMNVEV in the germline V gene (reference sequence). The CDR3 has 18 amino acids. As DNA, the CDR3 is TGTGCCAGCAGTTTATACGGCAGGGGAGATATCAGCAATCAGCCCCAGCATTTT. Translating it yields CASSLYGRGDISNQPQHF.

The chain joins TRBV6-5 to TRBJ2-2; D ambiguous. The V end was cut by 6 bases, the J end by 4 bases, with 12 bases between. The CDR3 consists of 14 residues. CDR1 and CDR2 from the germline V gene are MNHEY and SVGAGI. The CDR3 spells CASRSLGSTGELFF. The CDR3 region has the DNA TGTGCCAGCAGAAGTCTCGGTAGCACCGGGGAGCTGTTTTTT.

This clone is a singleton in its sample. In nucleotides, the CDR3 is TGTGCCAGCAGGGTGGACAGGAACACTGAAGCTTTCTTT. Protein product: CASRVDRNTEAFF. The V and J genes are TRBV27 and TRBJ1-1, with a tentative D call TRBD1 (6 bases). Per the germline V gene, CDR1 is MNHEY and CDR2 is SMNVEV (reference sequence). The CDR3 has 13 amino acids. The V and J ends lost 6 bases and 1 base respectively, with 9 bases between them.

The chain is built from TRBV11-1 and TRBJ2-1; 9 nucleotides match TRBD1. With V trimmed by 5 bases and J by 3 bases, 5 bases remained unmatched. The germline V gene has CDR1 SGHAT and CDR2 FQDESV (reference sequence). The CDR3 sequence is 15 residues long. CDR3 nucleotide sequence: TGTGCCAGCAGCCCCTCGGGACAGGGCTACAATGAGCAGTTCTTC. It translates to CASSPSGQGYNEQFF. Looking up the rest from reference TRBV11-1 and TRBJ2-1 gives the full variable domain: EAEVAQSPRYKITEKSQAVAFWCDPISGHATLYWYRQILGQGPELLVQFQDESVVDDSQLPKDRFSAERLKGVDSTLKIQPAELGDSAMYLCASSPSGQGYNEQFFGPGTRLTVL.

The chain couples TRBV7-3 to TRBJ2-2; the match to TRBD2 covers 8 bases. The CDR3 extends over 14 amino acids. The germline gives CDR1 SGHTA, CDR2 FQGTGA. V shed 5 bases, J shed 6 bases, and the junction held 5 bases outside the gene matches. The chain's CDR3 is CASSLAGGSGELFF. The CDR3 nucleotides read TGTGCCAGCAGCCTGGCGGGGGGTTCCGGGGAGCTGTTTTTT.

V and J are TRBV28 and TRBJ2-7; 8 bases fit TRBD2. The CDR3 spans 15 residues. The V gene end was trimmed by 5 bases and the J gene end by 3 bases; junction bases not matched to a gene: 9. Germline assignment: CDR1 MDHEN and CDR2 SYDVKM. The CDR3 protein is CASSRGGTRHYEQYF. The DNA for the CDR3 is TGTGCCAGCAGTCGGGGGGGGACTAGACACTACGAGCAGTACTTC.

V is TRBV7-2 and J is TRBJ2-3; unclear D gene. Germline V gene sequence: CDR1 SGHTA, CDR2 FQGNSA. The CDR3 runs to 15 residues. The germline V and J ends were trimmed by 2 bases and 1 base, with 10 bases remaining between them. CDR3 loop: CASSLMSQGTDTQYF. The CDR3 DNA follows: TGTGCCAGCAGCTTAATGTCCCAGGGCACAGATACGCAGTATTTT. The full variable domain, completed using reference TRBV7-2 and TRBJ2-3, is GAGVSQSPSNKVTEKGKDVELRCDPISGHTALYWYRQSLGQGLEFLIYFQGNSAPDKSGLPSDRFSAERTGGSVSTLTIQRTQQEDSAVYLCASSLMSQGTDTQYFGPGTRLTVL.

The J gene is TRBJ1-4, the V gene TRBV6-5; maybe TRBD1 (5 bases). Germline V gene data show CDR1 as MNHEY and CDR2 as SVGAGI. The V gene lost 8 bases and the J gene lost 4 bases, with 11 bases spanning the gap. There are 13 residues in the CDR3. In DNA, the CDR3 is TGTGCCAGCTGCCGGGACTTTAATGAAAAACTGTTTTTT. This encodes CASCRDFNEKLFF.

This CDR3 reads CASSLRGGLDTGELFF. The CDR3 DNA sequence: TGTGCCAGCAGCTTGAGGGGAGGCCTCGACACCGGGGAGCTGTTTTTT. V gene TRBV7-9 combines with J gene TRBJ2-2; a possible D gene is TRBD2 (6 bases). The CDR3 length is 16 residues. V was pared by 3 bases and J by 3 bases, with 14 bases between. The germline V gene has CDR1 SEHNR and CDR2 FQNEAQ (reference sequence).